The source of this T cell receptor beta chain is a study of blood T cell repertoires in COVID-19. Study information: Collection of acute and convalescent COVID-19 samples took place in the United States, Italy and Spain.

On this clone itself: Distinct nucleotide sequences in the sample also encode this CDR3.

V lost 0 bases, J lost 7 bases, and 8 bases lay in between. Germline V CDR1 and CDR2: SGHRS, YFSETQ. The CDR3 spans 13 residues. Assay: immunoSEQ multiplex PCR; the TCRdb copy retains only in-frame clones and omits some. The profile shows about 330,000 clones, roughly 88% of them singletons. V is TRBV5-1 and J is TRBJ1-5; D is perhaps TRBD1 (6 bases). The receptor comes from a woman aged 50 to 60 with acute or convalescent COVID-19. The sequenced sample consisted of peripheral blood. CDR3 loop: CASSLGQGQPQHF. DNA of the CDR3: TGCGCCAGCAGCTTGGGGCAGGGGCAGCCCCAGCATTTT.